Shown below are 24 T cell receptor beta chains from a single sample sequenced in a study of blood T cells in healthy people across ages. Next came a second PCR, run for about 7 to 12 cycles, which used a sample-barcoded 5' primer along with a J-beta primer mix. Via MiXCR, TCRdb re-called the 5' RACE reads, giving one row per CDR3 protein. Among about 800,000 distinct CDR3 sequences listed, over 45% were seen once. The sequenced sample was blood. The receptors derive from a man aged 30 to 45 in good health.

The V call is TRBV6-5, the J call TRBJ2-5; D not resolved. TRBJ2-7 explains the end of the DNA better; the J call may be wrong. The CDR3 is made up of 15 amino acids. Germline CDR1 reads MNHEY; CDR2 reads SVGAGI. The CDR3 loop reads CASSYAGPLLTEQYF. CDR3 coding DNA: TGTGCCAGCAGTTATGCAGGCCCTTTATTAACCGAGCAGTACTTC.

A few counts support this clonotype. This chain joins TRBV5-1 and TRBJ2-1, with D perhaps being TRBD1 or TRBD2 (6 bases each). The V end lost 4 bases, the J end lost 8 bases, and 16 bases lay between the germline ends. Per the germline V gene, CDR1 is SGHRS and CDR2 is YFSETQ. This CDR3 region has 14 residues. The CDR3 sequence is CASSGNSGADEQFF. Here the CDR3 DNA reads TGCGCCAGCAGCGGGAACTCGGGGGCCGATGAGCAGTTCTTC. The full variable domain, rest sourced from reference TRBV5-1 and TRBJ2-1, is KAGVTQTPRYLIKTRGQQVTLSCSPISGHRSVSWYQQTPGQGLQFLFEYFSETQRNKGNFPGRFSGRQFSNSRSEMNVSTLELGDSALYLCASSGNSGADEQFFGPGTRLTVL.

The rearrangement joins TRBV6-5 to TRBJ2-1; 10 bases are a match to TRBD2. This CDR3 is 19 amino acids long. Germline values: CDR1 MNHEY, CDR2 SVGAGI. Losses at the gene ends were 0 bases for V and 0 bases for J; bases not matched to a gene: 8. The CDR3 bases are TGTGCCAGCAGTTACTCGAATCTAGCGGGGGAGAGCTCCTACAATGAGCAGTTCTTC. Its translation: CASSYSNLAGESSYNEQFF.

This CDR3 is CASSAGLAGVETQYF. Here the CDR3 DNA reads TGCGCCAGCAGCGCGGGACTAGCGGGAGTCGAGACCCAGTACTTC. The chain has TRBV5-1 and TRBJ2-5, with TRBD2 identical over 14 bases. The length of the CDR3 is 15 residues. The V segment lost 4 bases and the J segment 5 bases; nucleotides outside the gene matches: 4. CDR1 is SGHRS and CDR2 is YFSETQ in the germline V gene.

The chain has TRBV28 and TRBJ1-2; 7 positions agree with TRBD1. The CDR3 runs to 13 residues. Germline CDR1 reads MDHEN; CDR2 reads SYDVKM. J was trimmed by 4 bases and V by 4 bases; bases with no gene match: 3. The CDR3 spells CASSYQGGYGYTF. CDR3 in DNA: TGTGCCAGCAGTTATCAGGGGGGCTATGGCTACACCTTC.

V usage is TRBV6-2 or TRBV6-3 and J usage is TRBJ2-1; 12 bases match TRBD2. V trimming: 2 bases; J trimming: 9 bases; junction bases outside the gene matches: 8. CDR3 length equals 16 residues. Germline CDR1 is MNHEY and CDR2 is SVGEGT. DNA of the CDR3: TGTGCCAGCAGTTACCCGCTAGCGGGAGGGGTTGGTGAGCAGTTCTTC. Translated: CASSYPLAGGVGEQFF.

The CDR3 spells CASSGNRGHIQYF. CDR3 DNA sequence: TGTGCCAGCAGCGGGAACAGGGGTCACATTCAGTACTTC. This chain connects TRBV9 to TRBJ2-4; 7 nucleotides match TRBD1. Germline CDR1 SGDLS, CDR2 YYNGEE. There are 13 residues in the CDR3. J lost 8 bases, V lost 3 bases, and 5 bases had no gene match.

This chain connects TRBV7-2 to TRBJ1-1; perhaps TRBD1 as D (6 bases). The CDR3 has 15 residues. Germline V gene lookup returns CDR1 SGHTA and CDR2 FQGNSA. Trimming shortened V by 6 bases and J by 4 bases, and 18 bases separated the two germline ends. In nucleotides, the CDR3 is TGTGCCAGCAGGATAGTTACAGGGCGCGGCACTGAAGCTTTCTTT. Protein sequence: CASRIVTGRGTEAFF.

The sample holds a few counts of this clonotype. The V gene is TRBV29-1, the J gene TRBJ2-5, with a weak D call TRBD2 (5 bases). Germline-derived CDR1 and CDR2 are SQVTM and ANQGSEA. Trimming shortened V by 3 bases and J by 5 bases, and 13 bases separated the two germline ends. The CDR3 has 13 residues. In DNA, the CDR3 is TGCAGCGTTGACCGGGGTGGCATGGAGACCCAGTACTTC. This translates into CSVDRGGMETQYF.

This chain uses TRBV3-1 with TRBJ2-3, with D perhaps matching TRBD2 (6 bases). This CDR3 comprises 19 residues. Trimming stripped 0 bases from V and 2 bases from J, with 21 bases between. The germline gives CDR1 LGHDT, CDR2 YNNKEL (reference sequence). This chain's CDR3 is CASSQEWKPGLGFTDTQYF. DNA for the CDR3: TGTGCCAGCAGCCAAGAGTGGAAACCGGGACTGGGGTTCACAGATACGCAGTATTTT.

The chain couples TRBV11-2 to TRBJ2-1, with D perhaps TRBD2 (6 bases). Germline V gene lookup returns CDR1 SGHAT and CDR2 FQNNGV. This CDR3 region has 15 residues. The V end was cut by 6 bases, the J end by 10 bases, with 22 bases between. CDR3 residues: CASSPPRTTTGEQFF. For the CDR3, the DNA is TGTGCCAGCAGTCCCCCAAGGACTACCACCGGAGAGCAGTTCTTC.

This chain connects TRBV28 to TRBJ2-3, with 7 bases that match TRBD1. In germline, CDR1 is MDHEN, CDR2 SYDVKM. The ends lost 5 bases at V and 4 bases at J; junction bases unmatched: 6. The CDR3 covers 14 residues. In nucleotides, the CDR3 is TGTGCCAGCAGTGGGGACAGCCTCGCAGATACGCAGTATTTT. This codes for CASSGDSLADTQYF.

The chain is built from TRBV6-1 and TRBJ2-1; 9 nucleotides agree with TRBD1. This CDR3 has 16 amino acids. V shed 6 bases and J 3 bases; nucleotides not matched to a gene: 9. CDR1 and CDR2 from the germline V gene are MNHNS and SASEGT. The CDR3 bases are TGTGCCAGCAGGGATACAGGGGGCCGTAGCTACAATGAGCAGTTCTTC. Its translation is CASRDTGGRSYNEQFF.

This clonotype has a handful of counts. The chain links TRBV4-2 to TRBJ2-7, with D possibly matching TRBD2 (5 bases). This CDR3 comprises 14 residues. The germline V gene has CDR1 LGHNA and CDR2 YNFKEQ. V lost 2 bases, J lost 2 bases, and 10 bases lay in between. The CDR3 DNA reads TGTGCCAGCAGCCAACAGGCTAGCACCTACGAGCAGTACTTC. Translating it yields CASSQQASTYEQYF.

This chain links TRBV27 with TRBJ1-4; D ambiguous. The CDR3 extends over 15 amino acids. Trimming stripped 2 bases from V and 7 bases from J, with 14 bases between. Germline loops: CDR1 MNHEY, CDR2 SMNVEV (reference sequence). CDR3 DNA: TGTGCCAGCAGTTTAAGGCTGTCCGGCGGTGAAAAACTGTTTTTT. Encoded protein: CASSLRLSGGEKLFF.

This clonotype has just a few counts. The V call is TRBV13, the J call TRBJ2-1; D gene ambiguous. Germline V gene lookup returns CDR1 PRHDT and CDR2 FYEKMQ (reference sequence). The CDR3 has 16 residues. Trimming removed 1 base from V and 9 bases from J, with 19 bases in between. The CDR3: CASSLVSGPRLGEQFF. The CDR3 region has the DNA TGTGCCAGCAGCTTAGTATCCGGGCCCCGATTAGGTGAGCAGTTCTTC.

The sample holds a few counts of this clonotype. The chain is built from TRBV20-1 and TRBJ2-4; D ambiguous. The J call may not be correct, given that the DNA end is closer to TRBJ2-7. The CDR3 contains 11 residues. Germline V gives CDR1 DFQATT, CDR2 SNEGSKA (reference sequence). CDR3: CSASNGYEQYF. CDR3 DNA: TGCAGTGCTAGTAATGGGTACGAGCAGTACTTC.

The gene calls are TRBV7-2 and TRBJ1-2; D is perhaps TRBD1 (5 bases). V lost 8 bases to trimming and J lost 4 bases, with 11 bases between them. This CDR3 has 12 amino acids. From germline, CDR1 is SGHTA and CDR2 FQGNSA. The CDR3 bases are TGTGCCAGCGAGGATAGGGGCTATGGCTACACCTTC. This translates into CASEDRGYGYTF. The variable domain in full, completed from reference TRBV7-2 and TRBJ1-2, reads GAGVSQSPSNKVTEKGKDVELRCDPISGHTALYWYRQSLGQGLEFLIYFQGNSAPDKSGLPSDRFSAERTGGSVSTLTIQRTQQEDSAVYLCASEDRGYGYTFGSGTRLTVV.

DNA for the CDR3: TGTGCCAGCAGCTCCAACAGTGTCGGAGGATATGAGCAGTTCTTC. Translated: CASSSNSVGGYEQFF. The J gene is TRBJ2-1, the V gene TRBV9, with D possibly matching TRBD2 (5 bases). The V end was cut by 4 bases, the J end by 8 bases, with 19 bases between. The CDR3 totals 15 residues. Looked up from germline, CDR1 is SGDLS and CDR2 is YYNGEE.

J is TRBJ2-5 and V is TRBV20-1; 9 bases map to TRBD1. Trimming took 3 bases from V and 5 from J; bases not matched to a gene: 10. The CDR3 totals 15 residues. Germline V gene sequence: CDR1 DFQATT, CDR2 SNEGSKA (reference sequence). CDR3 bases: TGCAGTGCTAGCCCCCGGACAGGGGCACGTGAGACCCAGTACTTC. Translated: CSASPRTGARETQYF.

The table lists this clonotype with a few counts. This CDR3 is CASSEAGDYEQYF. The CDR3 region has the DNA TGTGCCAGCAGTGAAGCGGGAGACTACGAGCAGTACTTC. The V gene is TRBV2, the J gene TRBJ2-7; a weak D match, TRBD2 (5 bases). In germline, CDR1 is SNHLY, CDR2 FYNNEI. V was cut by 0 bases and J by 3 bases, with 6 bases left in between. The CDR3 has 13 amino acids. Variable domain in full (rest from reference TRBV2 and TRBJ2-7): EPEVTQTPSHQVTQMGQEVILRCVPISNHLYFYWYRQILGQKVEFLVSFYNNEISEKSEIFDDQFSVERPDGSNFTLKIRSTKLEDSAMYFCASSEAGDYEQYFGPGTRLTVT.

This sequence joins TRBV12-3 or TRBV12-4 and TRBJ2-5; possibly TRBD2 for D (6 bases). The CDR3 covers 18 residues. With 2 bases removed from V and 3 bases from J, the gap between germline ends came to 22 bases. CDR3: CASSLRREVRRREETQYF. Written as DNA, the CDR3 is TGTGCCAGCAGTTTACGGCGCGAAGTGCGGCGGAGGGAAGAGACCCAGTACTTC.

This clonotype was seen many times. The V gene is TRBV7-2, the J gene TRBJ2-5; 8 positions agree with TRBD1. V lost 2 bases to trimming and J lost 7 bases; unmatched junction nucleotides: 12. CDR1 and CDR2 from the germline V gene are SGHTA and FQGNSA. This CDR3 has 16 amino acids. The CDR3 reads CASSLSSGQGKRTQYF. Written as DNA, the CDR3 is TGTGCCAGCAGCTTATCGTCCGGACAGGGAAAAAGGACCCAGTACTTC.

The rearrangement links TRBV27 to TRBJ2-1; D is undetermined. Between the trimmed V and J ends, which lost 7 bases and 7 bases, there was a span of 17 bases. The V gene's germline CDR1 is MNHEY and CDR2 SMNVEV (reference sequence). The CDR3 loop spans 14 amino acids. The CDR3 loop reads CASMTRPDNNEQFF. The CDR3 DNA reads TGTGCCAGCATGACCAGGCCCGATAATAATGAGCAGTTCTTC.